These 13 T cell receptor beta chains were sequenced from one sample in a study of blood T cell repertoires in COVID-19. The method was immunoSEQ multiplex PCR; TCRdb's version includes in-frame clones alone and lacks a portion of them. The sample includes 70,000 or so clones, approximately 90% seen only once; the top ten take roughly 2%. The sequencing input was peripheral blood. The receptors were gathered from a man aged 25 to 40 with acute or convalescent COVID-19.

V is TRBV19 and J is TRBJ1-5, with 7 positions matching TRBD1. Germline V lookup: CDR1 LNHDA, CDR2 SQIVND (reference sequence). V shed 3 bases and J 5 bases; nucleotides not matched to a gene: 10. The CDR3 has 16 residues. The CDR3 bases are TGTGCCAGTAGTATGTTTAGGGGGCGCCCCGATCAGCCCCAGCATTTT. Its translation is CASSMFRGRPDQPQHF.

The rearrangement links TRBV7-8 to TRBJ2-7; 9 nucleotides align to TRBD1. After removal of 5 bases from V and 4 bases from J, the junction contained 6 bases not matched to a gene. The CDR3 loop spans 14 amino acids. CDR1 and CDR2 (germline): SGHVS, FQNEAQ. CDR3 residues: CASSANRGLYEQYF. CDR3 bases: TGTGCCAGCAGCGCAAACAGGGGGCTATACGAGCAGTACTTC.

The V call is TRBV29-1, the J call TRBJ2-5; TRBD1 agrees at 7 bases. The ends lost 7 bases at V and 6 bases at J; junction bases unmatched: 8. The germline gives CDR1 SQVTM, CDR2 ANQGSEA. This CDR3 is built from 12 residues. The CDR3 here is CSARQGSQTQYF. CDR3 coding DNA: TGCAGCGCTCGACAGGGCTCCCAGACCCAGTACTTC.

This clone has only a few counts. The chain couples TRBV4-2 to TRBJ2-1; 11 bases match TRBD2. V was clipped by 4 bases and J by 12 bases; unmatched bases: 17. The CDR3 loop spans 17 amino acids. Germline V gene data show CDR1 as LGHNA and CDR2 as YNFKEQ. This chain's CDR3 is CASSPLLAGVPTRGQFF. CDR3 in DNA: TGTGCCAGCAGCCCTCTACTAGCGGGAGTCCCAACCAGGGGGCAGTTCTTC.

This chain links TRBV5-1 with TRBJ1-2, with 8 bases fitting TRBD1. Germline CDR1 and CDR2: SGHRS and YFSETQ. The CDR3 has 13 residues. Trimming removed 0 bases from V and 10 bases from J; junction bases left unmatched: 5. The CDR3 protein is CASSLGTGTDYTF. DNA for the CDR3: TGCGCCAGCAGCTTGGGGACAGGGACCGACTACACCTTC. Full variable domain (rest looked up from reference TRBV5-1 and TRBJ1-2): KAGVTQTPRYLIKTRGQQVTLSCSPISGHRSVSWYQQTPGQGLQFLFEYFSETQRNKGNFPGRFSGRQFSNSRSEMNVSTLELGDSALYLCASSLGTGTDYTFGSGTRLTVV.

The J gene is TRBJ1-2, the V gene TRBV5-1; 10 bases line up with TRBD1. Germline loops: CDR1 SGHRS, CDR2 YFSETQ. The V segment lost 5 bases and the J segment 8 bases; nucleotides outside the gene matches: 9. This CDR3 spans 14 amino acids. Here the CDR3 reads CASRPGTGDGGYTF. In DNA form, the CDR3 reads TGCGCCAGCAGACCCGGGACAGGGGACGGAGGCTACACCTTC. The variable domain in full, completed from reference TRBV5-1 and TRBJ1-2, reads KAGVTQTPRYLIKTRGQQVTLSCSPISGHRSVSWYQQTPGQGLQFLFEYFSETQRNKGNFPGRFSGRQFSNSRSEMNVSTLELGDSALYLCASRPGTGDGGYTFGSGTRLTVV.

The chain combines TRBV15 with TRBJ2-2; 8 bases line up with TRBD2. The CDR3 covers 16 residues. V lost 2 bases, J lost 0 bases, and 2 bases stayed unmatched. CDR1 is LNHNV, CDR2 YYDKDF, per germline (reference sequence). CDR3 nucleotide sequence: TGTGCCACCAGCAGAAGTAGCGGGACGAACACCGGGGAGCTGTTTTTT. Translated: CATSRSSGTNTGELFF. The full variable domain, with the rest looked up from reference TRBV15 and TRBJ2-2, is DAMVIQNPRYQVTQFGKPVTLSCSQTLNHNVMYWYQQKSSQAPKLLFHYYDKDFNNEADTPDNFQSRRPNTSFCFLDIRSPGLGDTAMYLCATSRSSGTNTGELFFGEGSRLTVL.

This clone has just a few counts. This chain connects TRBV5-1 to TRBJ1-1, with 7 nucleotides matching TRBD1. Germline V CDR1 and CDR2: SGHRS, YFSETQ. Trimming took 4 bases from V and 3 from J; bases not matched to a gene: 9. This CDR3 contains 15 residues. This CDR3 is CASSEMTGRYTEAFF. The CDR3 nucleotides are TGCGCCAGCAGCGAAATGACAGGGAGATACACTGAAGCTTTCTTT.

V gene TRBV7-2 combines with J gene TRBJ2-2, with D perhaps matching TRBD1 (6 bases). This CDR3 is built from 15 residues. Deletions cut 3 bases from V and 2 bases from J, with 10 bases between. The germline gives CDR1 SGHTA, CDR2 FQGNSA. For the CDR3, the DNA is TGTGCCAGCAGCTTGGGGACAAAAAACACCGGGGAGCTGTTTTTT. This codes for CASSLGTKNTGELFF. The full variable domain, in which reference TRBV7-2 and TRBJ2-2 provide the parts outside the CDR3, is GAGVSQSPSNKVTEKGKDVELRCDPISGHTALYWYRQSLGQGLEFLIYFQGNSAPDKSGLPSDRFSAERTGGSVSTLTIQRTQQEDSAVYLCASSLGTKNTGELFFGEGSRLTVL.

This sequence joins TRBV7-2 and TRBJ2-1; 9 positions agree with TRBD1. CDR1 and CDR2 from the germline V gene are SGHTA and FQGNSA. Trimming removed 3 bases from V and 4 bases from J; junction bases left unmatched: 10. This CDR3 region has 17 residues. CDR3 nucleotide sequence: TGTGCCAGCAGCTTCGGGACAGGGTACCTACTATACAATGAGCAGTTCTTC. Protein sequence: CASSFGTGYLLYNEQFF.

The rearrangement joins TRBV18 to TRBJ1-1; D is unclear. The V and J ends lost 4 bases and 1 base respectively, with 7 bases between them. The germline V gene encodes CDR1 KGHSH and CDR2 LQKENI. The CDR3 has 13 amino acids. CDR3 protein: CASSQAGNTEAFF. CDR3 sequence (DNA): TGTGCCAGCTCACAAGCAGGGAACACTGAAGCTTTCTTT.

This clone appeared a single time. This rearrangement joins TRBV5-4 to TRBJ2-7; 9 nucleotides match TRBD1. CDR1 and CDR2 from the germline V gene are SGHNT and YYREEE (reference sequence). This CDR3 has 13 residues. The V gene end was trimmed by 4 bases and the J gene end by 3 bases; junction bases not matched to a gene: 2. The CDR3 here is CASSRDRVYEQYV. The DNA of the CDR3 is TGTGCCAGCAGCAGGGACAGGGTCTACGAGCAGTACGTC.

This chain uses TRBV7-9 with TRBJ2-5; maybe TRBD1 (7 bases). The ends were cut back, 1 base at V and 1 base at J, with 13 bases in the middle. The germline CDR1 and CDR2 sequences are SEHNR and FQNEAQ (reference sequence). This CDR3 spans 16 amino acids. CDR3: CASSLGIQGGQETQYF. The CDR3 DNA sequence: TGTGCCAGCAGCTTAGGGATCCAGGGGGGCCAAGAGACCCAGTACTTC.